The 7 T cell receptor beta chains below all came from one sample that was sequenced in a study of tumor-infiltrating lymphocytes in primary liver carcinoma. The template, 500 ng total RNA, yielded TCR beta cDNA made with a constant-region primer. Nested multiplex PCR, run for three rounds with slightly modified ARM-PCR, yielded TCR beta libraries. The first two PCR rounds, around 10 cycles each, used TRBV1-TRBV30 forward primers and a C-beta reverse primer. TCRdb re-called the multiplex PCR reads with MiXCR, one entry per CDR3 protein. The sample consists of approximately 300,000 distinct CDR3 sequences, about 60% of them appearing once. It was unsorted whole blood that yielded blood RNA, and germline DNA was also extracted. Sequencing was done on a sample of peripheral blood. All receptors come from a man between 35 and 55 years old with primary liver carcinoma and hepatitis B virus infection.

V is TRBV5-1 and J is TRBJ2-1; 8 nucleotides agree with TRBD2. Losses at the gene ends were 2 bases for V and 7 bases for J; bases not matched to a gene: 5. The CDR3 runs 14 residues. CDR1 is SGHRS and CDR2 is YFSETQ in the germline V gene. The CDR3 protein is CASSFQAGANEQFF. Written as DNA, the CDR3 is TGCGCCAGCAGCTTCCAAGCGGGAGCGAATGAGCAGTTCTTC.

The chain couples TRBV29-1 to TRBJ2-1; D remains ambiguous. Per germline, CDR1 SQVTM and CDR2 ANQGSEA. The CDR3 consists of 13 residues. The V end lost 4 bases, the J end lost 4 bases, and 11 bases lay between the germline ends. The CDR3 coding sequence is TGCAGCGTTGGCATGCTCTCATACAATGAGCAGTTCTTC. Translation gives CSVGMLSYNEQFF.

This clonotype was seen a single time. A read error may produce the germline difference seen at one junction end. The V gene is TRBV12-3 or TRBV12-4, the J gene TRBJ1-5, with a weak D call TRBD1 (5 bases). The CDR3 is made up of 13 amino acids. The CDR3 region is CASDYRGDQPQHF. CDR3 nucleotide sequence: TGTGCCTCAGATTATAGGGGAGATCAGCCTCAGCATTTT.

This clonotype was observed a single time. A much larger clone lies one base from this, so it may be a read error. The V gene is TRBV6-2 or TRBV6-3, the J gene TRBJ1-5, with 9 bases identical to TRBD1. V lost 8 bases to trimming and J lost 8 bases; unmatched junction nucleotides: 16. The CDR3 is 16 amino acids. Per the germline V gene, CDR1 is MNHEY and CDR2 is SVGEGT. The DNA of the CDR3 is TGTGCCAGCTGTAGGGGGGACAGGGTTTTCACTGAGCCCCAGCATTTT. Amino acids: CASCRGDRVFTEPQHF.

This clonotype has at least ten counts. The chain recombines TRBV6-5 with TRBJ1-1; D ambiguous. V was pared by 2 bases and J by 0 bases, with 13 bases between. The V gene's germline CDR1 is MNHEY and CDR2 SVGAGI. CDR3 length equals 16 residues. For the CDR3, the DNA is TGTGCCAGCAGTTACGGACTAGGACGGATGAACACTGAAGCTTTCTTT. Its translation is CASSYGLGRMNTEAFF.

This rearrangement joins TRBV6-1 to TRBJ2-5, with 7 nucleotides matching TRBD2. There are 17 residues in the CDR3. The trim removed 0 bases at V and 3 bases at J, leaving 10 bases unmatched. Germline V lookup: CDR1 MNHNS, CDR2 SASEGT. This CDR3 reads CASSEARAGRREETQYF. CDR3 bases: TGTGCCAGCAGTGAAGCGAGAGCGGGAAGAAGGGAAGAGACCCAGTACTTC.

V and J are TRBV28 and TRBJ2-3; maybe TRBD1 (6 bases). Germline V gene sequence: CDR1 MDHEN, CDR2 SYDVKM. This CDR3 contains 14 residues. V dropped 8 bases and J dropped 2 bases, with 14 bases sitting between them. DNA for the CDR3: TGTGCCAGCCGACAGGAAGGAACCACAGATACGCAGTATTTT. Translation: CASRQEGTTDTQYF. Looking up the rest from reference TRBV28 and TRBJ2-3 gives the full variable domain: DVKVTQSSRYLVKRTGEKVFLECVQDMDHENMFWYRQDPGLGLRLIYFSYDVKMKEKGDIPEGYSVSREKKERFSLILESASTNQTSMYLCASRQEGTTDTQYFGPGTRLTVL.